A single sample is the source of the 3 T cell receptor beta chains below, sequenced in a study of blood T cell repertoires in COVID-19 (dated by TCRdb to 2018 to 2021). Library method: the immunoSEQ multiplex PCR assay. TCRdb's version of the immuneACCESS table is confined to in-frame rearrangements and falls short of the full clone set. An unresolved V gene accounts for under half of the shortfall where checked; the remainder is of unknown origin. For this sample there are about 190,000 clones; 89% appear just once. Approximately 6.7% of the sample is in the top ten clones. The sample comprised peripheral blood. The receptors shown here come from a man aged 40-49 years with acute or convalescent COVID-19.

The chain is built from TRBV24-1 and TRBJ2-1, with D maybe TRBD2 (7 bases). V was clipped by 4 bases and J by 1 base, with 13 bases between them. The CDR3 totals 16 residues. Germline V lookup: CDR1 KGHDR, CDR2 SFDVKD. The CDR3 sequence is CATSEGRGASYNEQFF. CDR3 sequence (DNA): TGTGCCACCAGTGAAGGACGGGGGGCTTCCTACAATGAGCAGTTCTTC.

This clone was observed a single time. The CDR3 sequence is CAISELRTPNTGELFF. The CDR3, as DNA: TGTGCCATCAGTGAACTTCGGACACCCAACACCGGGGAGCTGTTTTTT. The chain has TRBV10-3 and TRBJ2-2, with D perhaps TRBD1 (5 bases). The CDR3 has 16 residues. Trimming took off 3 bases at V and 2 bases at J, with 13 bases between the two ends. Germline V gene data show CDR1 as ENHRY and CDR2 as SYGVKD.

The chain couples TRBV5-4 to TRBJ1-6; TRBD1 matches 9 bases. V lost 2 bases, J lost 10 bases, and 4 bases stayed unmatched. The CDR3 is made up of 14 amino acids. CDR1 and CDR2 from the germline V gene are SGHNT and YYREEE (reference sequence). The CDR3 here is CASSFGTGLSPLHF. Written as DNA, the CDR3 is TGTGCCAGCAGCTTCGGGACAGGGCTCTCACCCCTCCACTTT.